This T cell receptor (beta chain) was recovered during a study of blood T cells in healthy people across ages. General study points: Older age coincided with a roughly linear decline in TCR beta diversity per million T cells.

Primed by a sample-barcoded 5' primer and a J-beta primer mix, a second PCR proceeded for 7 to 11 cycles. Each TCR beta cDNA got a 12-nucleotide random molecular identifier. TCRdb ran MiXCR on the 5' RACE reads and lists one entry per CDR3 protein. The table shows about 640,000 distinct CDR3 sequences, with around 54% occurring only once. This CDR3 is 16 amino acids long. Germline assignment: CDR1 ENHRY and CDR2 SYGVKD. Trimming cost V 0 bases and J 2 bases; bases outside gene matches: 6. As to this clonotype: Its antigen is currently unknown.

The sequencing sample was made of blood. This TCR came from a man in his fifties or sixties in good health. The chain has TRBV10-3 and TRBJ2-5; TRBD1 aligns across 7 bases. The CDR3 DNA reads as TGTGCCATCAGTGAGTCGCACAGGGGATGGCAAGAGACCCAGTACTTC. Translating gives CAISESHRGWQETQYF.